This T cell receptor beta chain originates from a study of blood T cell repertoires in COVID-19. Study context: Spain, Italy and the United States supplied samples that represented acute and convalescent COVID-19. PBMCs, B-cell-depleted T cells, or T cells provided the cDNA or gDNA that made up the material.

Some clones are missing from TCRdb's copy, which holds only in-frame ones; the method was immunoSEQ multiplex PCR. The data show about 150,000 clones, 91% seen once. Germline V gene sequence: CDR1 GTSNPN, CDR2 SVGIG (reference sequence). The CDR3 loop spans 15 amino acids. V lost 0 bases to trimming and J lost 4 bases; unmatched junction nucleotides: 5. V is TRBV30 and J is TRBJ2-1; TRBD2 matches at 8 bases. The sequence came from a man aged 50-59 years with acute or convalescent COVID-19. Sequences were obtained from peripheral blood. The CDR3 region is CAWSVPGGGYNEQFF. DNA for the CDR3: TGTGCCTGGAGTGTACCCGGGGGGGGGTACAATGAGCAGTTCTTC. The variable domain in full, with the rest retrieved from reference TRBV30 and TRBJ2-1, is SQTIHQWPATLVQPVGSPLSLECTVEGTSNPNLYWYRQAAGRGLQLLFYSVGIGQISSEVPQNLSASRPQDRQFILSSKKLLLSDSGFYLCAWSVPGGGYNEQFFGPGTRLTVL.